Listed below are T cell receptor beta chains from one sample, sequenced in a study of T cells expressing NK-cell markers. TCRdb reprocessed the 5' RACE reads and stores each CDR3 protein as one record, lacking DNA. Its table records about 460,000 distinct CDR3 sequences. Source material: blood T cells: a sorted CD56 or NKG2C T cell subset, CD4+ or CD8+ T cells, or bulk PBMC T cells (not recorded which). The receptors derive from a woman in her fifties or sixties in good health. The CDR3 runs from the conserved cysteine through the conserved F or W. The order of the fields is J gene, V gene, CDR3 protein.

TRBJ2-4	TRBV11-2	CASSLSGAKNIQYF
TRBJ2-1	TRBV9	CASSKPGLGSYNEQFF
TRBJ2-5	TRBV4-2	CASSQEGPSGHLIQETQYF
TRBJ1-2	TRBV5-1	CASSLGQQYGYTF
TRBJ2-5	TRBV29-1	CSVEILGKETQYF
TRBJ2-3	TRBV19	CASSKGDNTDTQYF
TRBJ2-5	TRBV12-3/TRBV12-4	CASSAVGNWVEETQYF
TRBJ2-1	TRBV24-1	CATSSTSGNEQFF
TRBJ2-1	TRBV11-3	CASSELAGLYNEQFF
TRBJ2-1	TRBV29-1	CSARGVAGPYEQFF
TRBJ2-7	TRBV12-3/TRBV12-4	CASSLGLAVSYEQYF
TRBJ2-1	TRBV5-1	CASSTSSGGDEQFF
TRBJ2-2	TRBV11-2	CASSRGDRARPGELFF
TRBJ1-1	TRBV29-1	CSVARRGEAFF
TRBJ2-4	TRBV25-1	CASSDRTGGWIQYF
TRBJ1-1	TRBV12-3/TRBV12-4	CASRGPGGGRTEAFF
TRBJ2-1	TRBV5-1	CASRRAGGPNNEQFF
TRBJ2-1	TRBV5-1	CASSRTNSGLATDEQFF
TRBJ2-1	TRBV12-3/TRBV12-4	CASSFWVAGPYNEQFF
TRBJ1-2	TRBV5-1	CASSLGFGTSYGYTF
TRBJ1-5	TRBV29-1	CSVAFGTGVNQPQHF
TRBJ2-5	TRBV12-3/TRBV12-4	CATSEGGETQYF